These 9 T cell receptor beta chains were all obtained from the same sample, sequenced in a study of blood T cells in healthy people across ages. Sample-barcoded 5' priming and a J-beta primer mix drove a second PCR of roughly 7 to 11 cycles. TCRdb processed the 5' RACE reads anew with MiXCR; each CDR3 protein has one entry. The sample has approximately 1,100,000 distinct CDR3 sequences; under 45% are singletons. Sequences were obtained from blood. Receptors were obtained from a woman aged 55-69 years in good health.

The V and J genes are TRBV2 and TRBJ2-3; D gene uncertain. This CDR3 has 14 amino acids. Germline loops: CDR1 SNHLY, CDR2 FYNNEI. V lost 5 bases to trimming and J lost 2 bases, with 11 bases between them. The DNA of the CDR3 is TGTGCCAGCAGTTTCTTAATGAACACAGATACGCAGTATTTT. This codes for CASSFLMNTDTQYF.

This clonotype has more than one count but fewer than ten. The DNA for the CDR3 is TGTGCCAGCAGTTTGGGGCGGCACTCTGGAAACACCATATATTTT. Translated, it gives CASSLGRHSGNTIYF. The chain recombines TRBV27 with TRBJ1-3; a weak D match, TRBD1 (5 bases). CDR1 is MNHEY, CDR2 SMNVEV, per germline (reference sequence). The length of the CDR3 is 15 residues. Trimming took 3 bases from V and 0 from J, leaving 9 bases between them.

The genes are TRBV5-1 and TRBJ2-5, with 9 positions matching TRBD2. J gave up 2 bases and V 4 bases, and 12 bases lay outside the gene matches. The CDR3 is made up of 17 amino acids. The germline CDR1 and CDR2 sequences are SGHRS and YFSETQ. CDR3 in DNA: TGCGCCAGCAGCCGCCTGACGAGTAGCGGGGGACAAGAGACCCAGTACTTC. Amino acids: CASSRLTSSGGQETQYF.

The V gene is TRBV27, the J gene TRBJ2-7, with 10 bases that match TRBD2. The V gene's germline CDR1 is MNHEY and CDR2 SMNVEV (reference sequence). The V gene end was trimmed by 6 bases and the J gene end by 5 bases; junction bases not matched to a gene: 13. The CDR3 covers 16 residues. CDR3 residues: CASRTGLGTSAHEQYF. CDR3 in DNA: TGTGCCAGCAGAACAGGCCTCGGGACTAGCGCCCACGAGCAGTACTTC.

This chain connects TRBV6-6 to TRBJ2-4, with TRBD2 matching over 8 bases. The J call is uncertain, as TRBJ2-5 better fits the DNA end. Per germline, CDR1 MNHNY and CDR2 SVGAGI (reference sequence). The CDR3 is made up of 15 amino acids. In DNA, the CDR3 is TGTGCCAGCAGTTTAGGTAGCGGGGCCAAAGAGACCCAGTACTTC. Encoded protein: CASSLGSGAKETQYF.

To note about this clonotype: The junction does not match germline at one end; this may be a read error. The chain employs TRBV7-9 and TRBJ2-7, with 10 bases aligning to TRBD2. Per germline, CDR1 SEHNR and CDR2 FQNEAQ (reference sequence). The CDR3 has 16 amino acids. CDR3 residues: CAGSNLLAGEPYEQYF. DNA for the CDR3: TGTGCCGGCAGCAACCTGCTAGCGGGAGAACCCTACGAGCAGTACTTC.

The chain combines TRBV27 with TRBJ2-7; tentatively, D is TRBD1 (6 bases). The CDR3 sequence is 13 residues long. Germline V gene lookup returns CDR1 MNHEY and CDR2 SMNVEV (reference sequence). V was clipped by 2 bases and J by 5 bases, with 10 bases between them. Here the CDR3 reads CASSLNRANEQYF. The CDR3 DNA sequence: TGTGCCAGCAGTTTAAACAGGGCCAACGAGCAGTACTTC.

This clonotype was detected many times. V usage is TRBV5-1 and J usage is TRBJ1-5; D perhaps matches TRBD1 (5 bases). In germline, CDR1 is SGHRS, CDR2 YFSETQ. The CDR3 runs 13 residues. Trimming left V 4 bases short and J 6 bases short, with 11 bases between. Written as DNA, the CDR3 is TGCGCCAGCAGCGTGGAGGGGTTTCAGCCCCAGCATTTT. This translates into CASSVEGFQPQHF. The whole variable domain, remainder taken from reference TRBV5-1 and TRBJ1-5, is KAGVTQTPRYLIKTRGQQVTLSCSPISGHRSVSWYQQTPGQGLQFLFEYFSETQRNKGNFPGRFSGRQFSNSRSEMNVSTLELGDSALYLCASSVEGFQPQHFGDGTRLSIL.

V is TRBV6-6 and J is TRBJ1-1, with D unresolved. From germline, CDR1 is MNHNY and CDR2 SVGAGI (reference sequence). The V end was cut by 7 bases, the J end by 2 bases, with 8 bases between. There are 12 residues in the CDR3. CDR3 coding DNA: TGTGCCAGCATAGGGCCTAACACTGAAGCTTTCTTT. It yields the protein CASIGPNTEAFF.